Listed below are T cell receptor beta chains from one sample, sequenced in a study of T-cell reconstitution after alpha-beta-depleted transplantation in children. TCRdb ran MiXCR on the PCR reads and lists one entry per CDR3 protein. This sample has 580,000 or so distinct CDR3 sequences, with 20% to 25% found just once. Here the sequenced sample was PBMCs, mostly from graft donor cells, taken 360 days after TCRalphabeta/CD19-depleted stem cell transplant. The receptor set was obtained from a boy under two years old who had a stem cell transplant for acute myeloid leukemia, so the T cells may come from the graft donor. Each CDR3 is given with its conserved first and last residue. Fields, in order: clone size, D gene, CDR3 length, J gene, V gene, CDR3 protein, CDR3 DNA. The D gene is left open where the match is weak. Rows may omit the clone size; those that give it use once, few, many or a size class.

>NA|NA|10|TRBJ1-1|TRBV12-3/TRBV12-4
CASTGGEAFF
TGTGCCAGCACGGGCGGAGAAGCTTTCTTT
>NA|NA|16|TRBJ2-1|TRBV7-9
CASSQRGTRADNEQFF
TGTGCCAGCAGCCAAAGAGGGACAAGGGCGGACAATGAGCAGTTCTTC
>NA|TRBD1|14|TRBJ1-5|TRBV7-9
CASSVQGGNQPQHF
TGTGCCAGCAGCGTACAGGGGGGGAATCAGCCCCAGCATTTT
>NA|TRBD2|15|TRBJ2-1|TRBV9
CASGGTSGDYNEQFF
TGTGCCAGCGGGGGTACTAGCGGGGACTACAATGAGCAGTTCTTC
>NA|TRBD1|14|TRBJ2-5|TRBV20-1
CSARDRKGAETQYF
TGCAGTGCTAGAGATCGTAAGGGGGCAGAGACCCAGTACTTC
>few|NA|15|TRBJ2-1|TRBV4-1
CASSQGHLNPSEQFF
TGCGCCAGCAGCCAGGGACATCTCAATCCTAGTGAGCAGTTCTTC
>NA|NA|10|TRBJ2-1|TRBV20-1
CSAAGREQFF
TGCAGTGCCGCGGGACGGGAGCAGTTCTTC
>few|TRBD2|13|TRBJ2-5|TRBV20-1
CSATPGLEATQYF
TGCAGTGCTACCCCGGGACTAGAGGCGACCCAGTACTTC
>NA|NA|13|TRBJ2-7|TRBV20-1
CSASRTDFYEQYF
TGCAGTGCTTCTCGGACGGACTTCTACGAGCAGTACTTC
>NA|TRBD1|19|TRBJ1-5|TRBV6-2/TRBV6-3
CASSYSISGQGRSNQPQHF
TGTGCCAGCAGTTACTCGATATCGGGACAGGGTAGAAGCAATCAGCCCCAGCATTTT
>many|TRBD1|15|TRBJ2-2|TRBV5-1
CASYPGGSNTGELFF
TGCGCCAGCTACCCAGGGGGATCGAACACCGGGGAGCTGTTTTTT
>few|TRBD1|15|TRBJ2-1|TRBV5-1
CASSAGDRGLHEQFF
TGCGCCAGCAGCGCGGGGGACAGGGGATTACATGAGCAGTTCTTC
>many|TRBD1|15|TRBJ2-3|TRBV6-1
CASSRTGATTDTQYF
TGTGCCAGCAGTCGGACAGGGGCCACCACAGATACGCAGTATTTT
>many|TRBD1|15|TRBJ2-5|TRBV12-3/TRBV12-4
CASRFYRGRGETQYF
TGTGCCAGCAGATTCTACAGGGGGCGAGGGGAGACCCAGTACTTC
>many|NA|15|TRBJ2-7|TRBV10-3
CAISELDSAGYEQYF
TGTGCCATCAGTGAACTGGACAGTGCTGGCTACGAGCAGTACTTC
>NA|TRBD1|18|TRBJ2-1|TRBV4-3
CASSQDPYRGQSYNEQFF
TGCGCCAGCAGCCAAGATCCTTACAGGGGGCAAAGCTACAATGAGCAGTTCTTC
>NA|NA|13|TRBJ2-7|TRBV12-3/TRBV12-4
CASSLDRSYEQYF
TGTGCCAGCAGTCTGGACCGGTCCTACGAGCAGTACTTC
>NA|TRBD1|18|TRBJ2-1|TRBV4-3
CASSQDGVGQGVYNEQFF
TGCGCCAGCAGCCAAGATGGCGTGGGACAGGGGGTTTACAATGAGCAGTTCTTC
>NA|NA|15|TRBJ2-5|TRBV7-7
CASSLGGGYQETQYF
TGTGCCAGCAGCTTAGGTGGCGGGTACCAAGAGACCCAGTACTTC
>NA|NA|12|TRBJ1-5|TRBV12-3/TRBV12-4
CASRPGDQPQHF
TGTGCCAGCAGACCAGGGGATCAGCCCCAGCATTTT
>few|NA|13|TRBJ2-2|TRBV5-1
CASGHGAAGELFF
TGCGCCAGCGGACACGGTGCGGCCGGGGAGCTGTTTTTT
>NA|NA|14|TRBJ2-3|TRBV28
CASQGGGPTDTQYF
TGTGCCAGCCAAGGGGGGGGCCCCACAGATACGCAGTATTTT
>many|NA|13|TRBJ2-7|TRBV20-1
CSARDLSQTEQYF
TGCAGTGCTAGAGATCTCTCCCAGACCGAGCAGTACTTC
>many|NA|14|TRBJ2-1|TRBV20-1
CSVGFMASNNEQFF
TGCAGTGTGGGATTTATGGCCAGCAACAATGAGCAGTTCTTC
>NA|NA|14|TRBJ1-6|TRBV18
CASSAAVTNSPLHF
TGTGCCAGCTCAGCAGCCGTGACTAACTCACCCCTCCACTTT
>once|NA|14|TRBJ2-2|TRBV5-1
CASRPGRVTGELFF
TGCGCCAGCAGACCGGGGCGGGTCACCGGGGAGCTGTTTTTT
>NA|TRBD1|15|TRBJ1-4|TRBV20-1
CSATRARDRGEKLFF
TGCAGTGCTACCAGGGCCCGGGACAGGGGGGAAAAACTGTTTTTT
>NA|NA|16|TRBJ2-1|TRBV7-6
CASSLMRPTLNNEQFF
TGTGCCAGCAGCTTAATGCGCCCTACCCTCAACAATGAGCAGTTCTTC
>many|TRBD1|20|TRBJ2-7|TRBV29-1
CSVEDGRVKCIRDRDYEQYF
TGCAGCGTTGAAGATGGGAGGGTGAAATGTATTCGGGACAGGGACTACGAGCAGTACTTC
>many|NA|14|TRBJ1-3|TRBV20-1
CSARGRSSGNTIYF
TGCAGTGCCCGCGGACGGAGCTCTGGAAACACCATATATTTT
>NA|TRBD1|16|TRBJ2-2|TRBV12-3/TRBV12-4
CASRNTGVSNTGELFF
TGTGCCAGCAGAAATACAGGGGTGTCGAACACCGGGGAGCTGTTTTTT
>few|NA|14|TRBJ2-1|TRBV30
CAEDGGIEGNEQFF
TGTGCCGAGGATGGGGGCATTGAAGGCAATGAGCAGTTCTTC
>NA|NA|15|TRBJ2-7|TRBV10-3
CAISESYLGPNEQYF
TGTGCCATCAGTGAGTCGTATTTGGGACCTAACGAGCAGTACTTC
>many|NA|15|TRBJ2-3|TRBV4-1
CASSPLRDSTDTQYF
TGCGCCAGCAGCCCGCTCCGAGATAGCACAGATACGCAGTATTTT
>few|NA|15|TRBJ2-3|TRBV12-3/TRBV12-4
CASREDRTSTDTQYF
TGTGCCAGCAGAGAGGACCGCACTAGCACAGATACGCAGTATTTT
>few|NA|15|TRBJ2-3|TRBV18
CASSPWARGTDTQYF
TGTGCCAGCTCACCATGGGCGCGGGGAACAGATACGCAGTATTTT
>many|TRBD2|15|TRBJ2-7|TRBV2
CASSRRGGHSYEQYF
TGTGCCAGCAGTCGACGCGGGGGGCACTCCTACGAGCAGTACTTC
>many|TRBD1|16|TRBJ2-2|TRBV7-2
CASSGRGQGGTGELFF
TGTGCCAGCAGCGGAAGGGGACAGGGGGGCACCGGGGAGCTGTTTTTT
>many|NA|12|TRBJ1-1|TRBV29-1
CSVKGANTEAFF
TGCAGCGTGAAGGGAGCCAACACTGAAGCTTTCTTT
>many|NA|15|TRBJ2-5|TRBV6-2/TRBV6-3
CASSLVPTLVGTQYF
TGTGCCAGCAGTTTGGTGCCAACGCTCGTCGGGACCCAGTACTTC
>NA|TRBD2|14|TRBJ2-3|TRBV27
CASSYRLAPDTQYF
TGTGCCAGCAGTTATAGACTAGCACCAGATACGCAGTATTTT
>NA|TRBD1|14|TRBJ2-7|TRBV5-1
CASSSLTGPYEQYF
TGCGCCAGCAGCTCCTTGACAGGGCCTTACGAGCAGTACTTC
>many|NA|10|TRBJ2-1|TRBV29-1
CSVLRNEQFF
TGCAGCGTTCTACGGAATGAGCAGTTCTTC
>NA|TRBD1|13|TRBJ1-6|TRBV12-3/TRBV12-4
CASSTDRTTPLHF
TGTGCCAGCAGTACGGACAGGACGACACCCCTCCACTTT
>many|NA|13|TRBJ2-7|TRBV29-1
CSVARDRGYEQYF
TGCAGCGTTGCCCGGGACCGCGGCTACGAGCAGTACTTC
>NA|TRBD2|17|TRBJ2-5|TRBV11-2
CASSLEGTSGYQETQYF
TGTGCCAGCAGCTTAGAAGGGACTAGCGGGTACCAAGAGACCCAGTACTTC
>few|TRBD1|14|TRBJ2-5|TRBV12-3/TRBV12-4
CASSGRDRGRTQYF
TGTGCCAGCAGTGGCCGGGACAGGGGGAGGACCCAGTACTTC
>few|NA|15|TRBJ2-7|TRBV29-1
CSVAGPSELPYEQYF
TGCAGCGTTGCGGGACCTAGCGAACTACCCTACGAGCAGTACTTC
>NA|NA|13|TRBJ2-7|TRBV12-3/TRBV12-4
CASSLIRSHEQYF
TGTGCCAGCAGTTTAATAAGGTCCCACGAGCAGTACTTC
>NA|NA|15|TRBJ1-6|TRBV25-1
CASRVTAGQNSPLHF
TGTGCCAGCAGGGTGACGGCAGGGCAAAATTCACCCCTCCACTTT
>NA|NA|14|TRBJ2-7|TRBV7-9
CASSHRLSSYEQYF
TGTGCCAGCAGCCACAGGCTCAGCTCCTACGAGCAGTACTTC
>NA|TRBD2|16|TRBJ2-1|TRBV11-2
CASSLVGPGGYNEQFF
TGTGCCAGCAGCTTAGTCGGACCGGGGGGTTACAATGAGCAGTTCTTC
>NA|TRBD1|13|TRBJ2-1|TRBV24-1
CATSEPDRGEQFF
TGTGCCACCAGTGAGCCCGACAGGGGTGAGCAGTTCTTC
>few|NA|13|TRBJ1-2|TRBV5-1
CASSGGLDYGYTF
TGCGCCAGCAGTGGAGGGCTCGACTATGGCTACACCTTC
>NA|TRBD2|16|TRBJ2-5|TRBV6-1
CASSEEATSGRETQYF
TGTGCCAGCAGTGAAGAGGCAACTAGCGGGCGGGAGACCCAGTACTTC